This is a list of T cell receptor beta chains from one sample in a study of cytomegalovirus exposure and HLA in healthy donors. This table comes from immunoSEQ multiplex PCR, and its TCRdb copy is limited to in-frame clones, with some not included. The data show 85,000 to 90,000 clones, with roughly 97% seen just once and 0.78% held by the top ten. Sample: PBMCs. Source of these receptors: a man aged 18 to 30 in good health and CMV-seronegative. CDR3s leave out the opening cysteine and the closing phenylalanine or tryptophan. Rows give clone size only sometimes, using once, few, many, or a class for an expanded clone.

>.|TRBV5-1
ASSLAQSPYNEQF
>once|TRBV4-1
ASSRGQGTGTGELF
>once|TRBV5-1
ASTGLAEDNEQF
>.|TRBV9
ASSVARTANYGYT
>.|TRBV10-2
ASRGQNTEAF
>.|TRBV6-5
ASSPRQGVETQY
>.|TRBV5-1
ASSSAGGVLAGGNEQY
>.|TRBV5-1
ASSLAGKAF
>.|TRBV28
ASGNRAKGQPQH
>.|TRBV4-1
ASSQGLGGDTQY
>.|TRBV27
ASSFSQGAYEQY
>.|TRBV7-2
ASSLVGRGGLNYGYT
>.|TRBV19
ASSPQGMDEKLF
>.|TRBV30
AWRGTSGTAGTGELF
>.|TRBV6-1
ASSDGGLSSYEQY
>.|TRBV11-3
ASSSRQGIETQY
>.|TRBV5-4
ASSSSLFGVRGETQY
>once|TRBV25-1
ASSEWAGNTEAF
>.|TRBV6-6
ASSPGLARELF
>.|TRBV2
ASIPQGPYGYT
>.|TRBV19
ASNRGAGNNQPQH
>.|TRBV19
ASTPTGGDGHQPQH
>.|TRBV27
ASSFKGPPLYEQY
>.|TRBV7-3
ASSFFTGASTDTQY
>.|TRBV11-3
ASGGPSGRRFHNEQF
>.|TRBV6-5
ASRSGATGELF
>once|TRBV27
ASSFYLPAGEPGETQY
>.|TRBV7-9
ASSSPTGVQETQY
>once|TRBV29-1
SVEDPGGSTYNEQF
>.|TRBV28
ASSPPPMNTEAF
>once|TRBV5-6
ASSWRTGETYGYT
>.|TRBV5-1
ASSLSKTSGYNEQF